This T cell receptor (beta chain) appears in the sequencing data of a study of blood T cells in healthy people across ages. Trimming removed 4 bases from V and 5 bases from J, with 18 bases in between. The length of the CDR3 is 15 residues. Germline V gene lookup returns CDR1 SGHRS and CDR2 YFSETQ. Notes on this clonotype: Its antigen is undetermined.

General study results and limits: Changes in expanded clonotypes were possibly confounded, as the CMV status of donors was unknown.

The draw of peripheral blood yielded roughly 9.4 milliliters from each donor. A second PCR of 7 to 11 cycles used a sample-barcoded 5' primer and a J-beta primer mix. From the 5' RACE reads, TCRdb called clonotypes with MiXCR, one entry per CDR3 protein. This sample yields around 1,500,000 distinct CDR3 sequences, of which 42% are seen a single time; 7% to 9.5% belongs to the top ten. The genes are TRBV5-1 and TRBJ2-5, with D possibly matching TRBD2 (6 bases). This receptor was obtained from a woman aged 18-30 years in good health. Sequenced material: blood. The CDR3 DNA reads TGCGCCAGCAGCCCAGGCGGGACCGCTGACGAGACCCAGTACTTC. Translating it yields CASSPGGTADETQYF.